A single sample is the source of the 14 T cell receptor beta chains below, sequenced in a study of blood T cell repertoires in COVID-19. This table comes from immunoSEQ multiplex PCR, and its TCRdb copy is limited to in-frame clones, with some not included. The data show over 200,000 clones, with approximately 91% seen just once and about 6.3% held by the top ten. Material: peripheral blood. Receptors were obtained from a man in his sixties who had recovered from COVID-19.

This chain uses TRBV11-3 with TRBJ2-2; a weak D match, TRBD2 (6 bases). Germline loops: CDR1 SGHNT, CDR2 YENEEA. V was trimmed by 0 bases and J by 0 bases, leaving 8 bases between them. The CDR3 contains 16 residues. CDR3 protein: CASSLEAGPNTGELFF. CDR3 nucleotide sequence: TGTGCCAGCAGCTTAGAGGCGGGGCCGAACACCGGGGAGCTGTTTTTT.

V gene TRBV5-1 combines with J gene TRBJ2-7; 7 positions match TRBD1. CDR1 is SGHRS, CDR2 YFSETQ, per germline. The V gene end was trimmed by 4 bases and the J gene end by 1 base; junction bases not matched to a gene: 11. The CDR3 totals 16 residues. CDR3 sequence reads: CASSPLSGTASYEQYF. The CDR3 DNA is TGCGCCAGCAGCCCTCTCTCCGGGACAGCTTCCTACGAGCAGTACTTC.

This clone was observed once. This chain links TRBV20-1 with TRBJ2-1; the match to TRBD2 covers 10 bases. The CDR3 runs 16 residues. Germline CDR1 and CDR2: DFQATT and SNEGSKA (reference sequence). V lost 3 bases and J lost 2; bases outside the gene matches: 7. As DNA, the CDR3 is TGCAGTGCTAGTACCTATAGCGGGAGGACCTACAATGAGCAGTTCTTC. Translated, it gives CSASTYSGRTYNEQFF.

V is TRBV28 and J is TRBJ1-2, with D maybe TRBD1 (6 bases). Trimming cost V 4 bases and J 7 bases, with 10 bases left between them. Germline V gene data show CDR1 as MDHEN and CDR2 as SYDVKM. The CDR3 extends over 12 amino acids. The CDR3 here is CASSWLGGGYTF. DNA of the CDR3: TGTGCCAGCAGTTGGTTAGGGGGTGGCTACACCTTC.

The rearrangement uses TRBV6-5 and TRBJ1-3; tentative D call: TRBD1 (6 bases). Germline assignment: CDR1 MNHEY and CDR2 SVGAGI. The CDR3 contains 15 residues. V lost 5 bases, J lost 0 bases, and 11 bases lay in between. CDR3 sequence (DNA): TGTGCCAGCAGTCGGACGACAGGCTCTGGAAACACCATATATTTT. Translated, it gives CASSRTTGSGNTIYF.

The V call is TRBV7-2, the J call TRBJ2-3, with D hard to call. Trimming took off 6 bases at V and 4 bases at J, with 11 bases between the two ends. The germline V gene has CDR1 SGHTA and CDR2 FQGNSA. The CDR3 loop spans 13 amino acids. The CDR3 region has the DNA TGTGCCAGCAGACTACACGTCCCAGATACGCAGTATTTT. Amino acid sequence: CASRLHVPDTQYF.

CDR3 sequence reads: CASTKTDTQYF. The CDR3 DNA reads TGTGCCAGCACCAAAACAGATACGCAGTATTTT. The genes are TRBV12-3 or TRBV12-4 and TRBJ2-3, with D unclear. The CDR3 is 11 amino acids. V lost 7 bases to trimming and J lost 3 bases, with 5 bases between them.

The V gene is TRBV27, the J gene TRBJ2-5; TRBD1 agrees at 7 bases. The CDR3 consists of 13 residues. CDR1 is MNHEY, CDR2 SMNVEV, per germline (reference sequence). Germline trimming cut 2 bases from V and 7 bases from J; bases unmatched to any gene: 4. The CDR3 is CASSLRTGGTQYF. The CDR3 DNA sequence: TGTGCCAGCAGTTTAAGGACAGGCGGGACCCAGTACTTC.

The chain couples TRBV9 to TRBJ2-3; TRBD2 is a possible D gene (6 bases). Trimming left V 0 bases short and J 4 bases short, with 12 bases between. CDR1 is SGDLS and CDR2 is YYNGEE in the germline V gene. The length of the CDR3 is 15 residues. The CDR3 is CASSVATGDPDTQYF. The CDR3, as DNA: TGTGCCAGCAGCGTAGCAACGGGAGACCCAGATACGCAGTATTTT. The full variable domain, rest sourced from reference TRBV9 and TRBJ2-3, is DSGVTQTPKHLITATGQRVTLRCSPRSGDLSVYWYQQSLDQGLQFLIQYYNGEERAKGNILERFSAQQFPDLHSELNLSSLELGDSALYFCASSVATGDPDTQYFGPGTRLTVL.

The gene calls are TRBV3-1 (or the pseudogene TRBV3-2) and TRBJ2-1, with 10 positions matching TRBD2. The CDR3 extends over 16 amino acids. The germline gives CDR1 LGHDT, CDR2 YNNKEL (reference sequence). With 4 bases clipped from V and 1 base from J, the junction kept 4 bases outside the gene matches. CDR3 amino acids: CASSPRSGGSYNEQFF. The CDR3 bases are TGTGCCAGCAGCCCGCGTAGCGGGGGGTCCTACAATGAGCAGTTCTTC.

The rearrangement joins TRBV5-5 to TRBJ2-1, with TRBD2 matching over 10 bases. The CDR3 extends over 15 amino acids. Germline lookup yields CDR1 SGHKS and CDR2 YYEKEE (reference sequence). V lost 4 bases and J lost 0; bases outside the gene matches: 1. The DNA of the CDR3 is TGTGCCAGCAGCAGGACTAGCGGCTCCTACAATGAGCAGTTCTTC. Protein product: CASSRTSGSYNEQFF.

This rearrangement joins TRBV6-5 to TRBJ1-1, with unresolved D. Trimming took off 6 bases at V and 8 bases at J, with 19 bases between the two ends. The length of the CDR3 is 14 residues. The germline V gene has CDR1 MNHEY and CDR2 SVGAGI. Here the CDR3 DNA reads TGTGCCAGCAGCAAGATGGCCCTAGGAGCAGAAGCTTTCTTT. This translates into CASSKMALGAEAFF.

This chain links TRBV15 with TRBJ2-3, with a possible D match to TRBD2 (7 bases). Per germline, CDR1 LNHNV and CDR2 YYDKDF (reference sequence). The CDR3 totals 16 residues. The V end was cut by 0 bases, the J end by 3 bases, with 13 bases between. The CDR3, as DNA: TGTGCCACCAGCAGAGAAGGGGGGGGACGTACAGATACGCAGTATTTT. This gives the protein CATSREGGGRTDTQYF.

The gene calls are TRBV5-6 and TRBJ1-4; D might be TRBD1 (6 bases). CDR1 and CDR2 from the germline V gene are SGHDT and YYEEEE. Trimming took off 5 bases at V and 7 bases at J, with 15 bases between the two ends. This CDR3 spans 14 amino acids. The CDR3 DNA reads as TGTGCCAGCAGGAAACAGGGTCGTTCTGAAAAACTGTTTTTT. As protein: CASRKQGRSEKLFF.